The present entry profiles one T cell receptor beta chain with its context. The antigen remains undetermined. This entry belongs to a study of cytomegalovirus exposure and HLA in healthy donors. Overall study: Researchers found that just over 80% of 350 to 500 genotyped donors fell within the Caucasian-associated ancestry cluster. Findings of the study overall: A later analysis reportedly found that, within productive TCRs, an Asian-associated ancestry cluster had fewer N-insertions than the mean observed across the approximately 690 donors.

This PCR relied on a set of 60 Vbeta primers and 13 Jbeta primers. The method was immunoSEQ multiplex PCR; TCRdb's version includes in-frame clones alone and lacks a portion of them. The sample holds some 120,000 clones; roughly 82% are singletons and the top ten take 3.5% to 4%. The CDR3 spans 15 residues. Germline CDR1 and CDR2: SGHRS and YFSETQ. The V gene lost 0 bases and the J gene lost 1 base, with 9 bases spanning the gap. The sample comprised PBMCs. The genes are TRBV5-1 and TRBJ2-3, with D tentatively TRBD1 (5 bases). The sequence derives from a human donor in good health. The CDR3 loop is CASSLGTHGTDTQYF. CDR3 bases: TGCGCCAGCAGCTTGGGGACACATGGCACAGATACGCAGTATTTT.